This TCR beta chain originates from a study of CD8+CD57+ T cells in acquired aplastic anemia. Study-level information: The DNA of sorted CD4+ and CD8+ cells averaged around 3 ug.

Investigators profiled TCR beta VDJ and CDR3 from genomic DNA template. A single record per CDR3 protein comes from TCRdb applying MiXCR to the reads. The sample consists of some 160,000 distinct CDR3 sequences, more than 45% of them appearing once. Germline lookup yields CDR1 MGHDK and CDR2 SYGVNS. This CDR3 comprises 15 residues. V lost 6 bases and J lost 0; bases outside the gene matches: 7. By flow cytometry, patients selected for sequencing had shown an expansion of CD8+CD57+ cells. Each patient carried a diagnosis of severe acquired aplastic anemia. The sequence was obtained from a human donor with aplastic anemia. V gene TRBV25-1 combines with J gene TRBJ2-5; 7 nucleotides align to TRBD1. The sequenced sample was sorted CD4+, CD8+, or CD8+CD57+ T cells (not recorded which) from PBMCs. The CDR3 nucleotides read TGTGCCAGCAGCCCATTGACAGGGAACCAAGAGACCCAGTACTTC. As protein: CASSPLTGNQETQYF.